Shown below are 13 T cell receptor beta chains from a single sample sequenced in a study of T cells in Graves' hyperthyroidism and ophthalmopathy. The CDR3 regions of TCR beta were amplified from RNA transcripts. Primed by the HTBI set, a first-round RT-PCR was run on the TCR CDR3. A single record per CDR3 protein comes from TCRdb applying MiXCR to the multiplex PCR reads. The sample lists some 700,000 distinct CDR3 sequences; roughly a sixth were seen once. The sequenced sample consisted of blood. These TCRs come from a man over 45 with Graves' hyperthyroidism.

This clonotype occurred a few times. This rearrangement joins TRBV12-3 or TRBV12-4 to TRBJ1-1; TRBD1 matches 9 bases. V lost 6 bases to trimming and J lost 1 base; unmatched junction nucleotides: 9. The CDR3 covers 16 residues. The CDR3 is CASSRDRDIGNTEAFF. CDR3 DNA: TGTGCCAGCAGCCGGGACAGGGATATTGGGAACACTGAAGCTTTCTTT.

The CDR3, as DNA: TGTGCCAGTAGTATTCAGGGGGGAGAGACCCAGTACTTC. This sequence encodes CASSIQGGETQYF. This sequence joins TRBV19 and TRBJ2-5; D possibly corresponds to TRBD1 (7 bases). Looked up from germline, CDR1 is LNHDA and CDR2 is SQIVND (reference sequence). This CDR3 comprises 13 residues. Trimming removed 3 bases at V and 4 bases at J, with 9 bases between.

This chain uses TRBV20-1 with TRBJ2-1; 10 bases map to TRBD2. The CDR3 loop spans 14 amino acids. The V segment lost 3 bases and the J segment 7 bases; nucleotides outside the gene matches: 6. CDR1 and CDR2 from the germline V gene are DFQATT and SNEGSKA (reference sequence). CDR3 sequence: CSARPSGSGNEQFF. The CDR3 nucleotides are TGCAGTGCTAGGCCTAGCGGGAGTGGGAATGAGCAGTTCTTC.

The chain carries TRBV28 and TRBJ1-5, with D uncertain. CDR1 and CDR2 (germline): MDHEN, SYDVKM. The CDR3 sequence is 14 residues long. The V end was cut by 8 bases, the J end by 6 bases, with 17 bases between. The CDR3 protein is CASVESGSSQPQHF. As DNA, the CDR3 is TGTGCCAGCGTCGAGTCGGGATCCAGTCAGCCCCAGCATTTT.

This clonotype was picked up a small number of times. The genes are TRBV6-1 and TRBJ2-7; the match to TRBD1 covers 8 bases. The CDR3 contains 15 residues. Germline CDR1 is MNHNS and CDR2 is SASEGT. Trimming removed 6 bases from V and 2 bases from J; junction bases left unmatched: 9. CDR3 sequence (DNA): TGTGCCAGCAGAAAAACAGGGGGTGCCGCCTACGAGCAGTACTTC. The encoded protein is CASRKTGGAAYEQYF.

The gene calls are TRBV20-1 and TRBJ1-5; 7 positions agree with TRBD1. Per the germline V gene, CDR1 is DFQATT and CDR2 is SNEGSKA (reference sequence). The CDR3 length is 13 residues. J gave up 7 bases and V 4 bases, and 7 bases lay outside the gene matches. The CDR3 DNA reads TGCAGTGCTACCACAGGGGATGGGCAGCCCCAGCATTTT. This gives the protein CSATTGDGQPQHF.

The J gene is TRBJ2-2, the V gene TRBV3-1; D possibly corresponds to TRBD2 (5 bases). Germline V gene data show CDR1 as LGHDT and CDR2 as YNNKEL (reference sequence). The CDR3 extends over 15 amino acids. Trimming shortened V by 0 bases and J by 5 bases, and 10 bases separated the two germline ends. The CDR3 DNA reads TGTGCCAGCAGCCAAGAATTAGGGAGTACCGGGGAGCTGTTTTTT. This gives the protein CASSQELGSTGELFF.

This clonotype was picked up many times. V and J are TRBV6-2 or TRBV6-3 and TRBJ2-3; a possible D gene is TRBD2 (5 bases). Germline CDR1 and CDR2: MNHEY and SVGEGT. With 0 bases removed from V and 4 bases from J, the gap between germline ends came to 11 bases. The CDR3 sequence is 15 residues long. CDR3 in DNA: TGTGCCAGCAGTTACTCCGGGGAATCCCCAGATACGCAGTATTTT. Protein sequence: CASSYSGESPDTQYF.

The CDR3 here is CASSLFTSEAAKNIQYF. CDR3 sequence (DNA): TGTGCCAGCAGTTTATTTACTAGCGAAGCAGCCAAAAACATTCAGTACTTC. The rearrangement links TRBV28 to TRBJ2-4; 7 positions match TRBD2. CDR3 length equals 17 residues. Germline CDR1 reads MDHEN; CDR2 reads SYDVKM. Trimming took 1 base from V and 0 from J; bases not matched to a gene: 6.

This clonotype has only a few counts. The rearrangement joins TRBV20-1 to TRBJ1-1, with D unclear. The CDR3 sequence is 15 residues long. V gave up 1 base and J gave up 2 bases, with 14 bases separating them. Germline assignment: CDR1 DFQATT and CDR2 SNEGSKA (reference sequence). CDR3 sequence: CSARGRGEANTEAFF. CDR3 bases: TGCAGTGCTAGAGGTAGAGGAGAGGCTAACACTGAAGCTTTCTTT.

This clonotype was counted a few times. The J gene is TRBJ2-3, the V gene TRBV18; D remains ambiguous. Germline loops: CDR1 KGHSH, CDR2 LQKENI. The CDR3 sequence is 14 residues long. V lost 2 bases to trimming and J lost 3 bases, with 9 bases between them. In nucleotides, the CDR3 is TGTGCCAGCTCACCAGAAGGCGGAACAGATACGCAGTATTTT. Its protein is CASSPEGGTDTQYF. Drawing the rest from reference TRBV18 and TRBJ2-3, the complete variable domain is NAGVMQNPRHLVRRRGQEARLRCSPMKGHSHVYWYRQLPEEGLKFMVYLQKENIIDESGMPKERFSAEFPKEGPSILRIQQVVRGDSAAYFCASSPEGGTDTQYFGPGTRLTVL.

This clonotype was counted between two and nine times. The J gene is TRBJ2-3, the V gene TRBV6-1; D is unclear. The germline V gene has CDR1 MNHNS and CDR2 SASEGT. The CDR3 totals 13 residues. V shed 4 bases and J shed 9 bases, with 14 bases lying between them. The CDR3 nucleotides read TGTGCCAGCAGTGGAGTGCGCGCATCGACGCAGTATTTT. This codes for CASSGVRASTQYF.

This rearrangement joins TRBV20-1 to TRBJ2-2, with a possible D match to TRBD1 (6 bases). This CDR3 comprises 17 residues. CDR1 and CDR2 from the germline V gene are DFQATT and SNEGSKA (reference sequence). The ends were cut back, 5 bases at V and 2 bases at J, with 21 bases in the middle. Written as DNA, the CDR3 is TGCAGTGCTTACAGGACAGACATTTCTACTAACACCGGGGAGCTGTTTTTT. Amino acids: CSAYRTDISTNTGELFF.